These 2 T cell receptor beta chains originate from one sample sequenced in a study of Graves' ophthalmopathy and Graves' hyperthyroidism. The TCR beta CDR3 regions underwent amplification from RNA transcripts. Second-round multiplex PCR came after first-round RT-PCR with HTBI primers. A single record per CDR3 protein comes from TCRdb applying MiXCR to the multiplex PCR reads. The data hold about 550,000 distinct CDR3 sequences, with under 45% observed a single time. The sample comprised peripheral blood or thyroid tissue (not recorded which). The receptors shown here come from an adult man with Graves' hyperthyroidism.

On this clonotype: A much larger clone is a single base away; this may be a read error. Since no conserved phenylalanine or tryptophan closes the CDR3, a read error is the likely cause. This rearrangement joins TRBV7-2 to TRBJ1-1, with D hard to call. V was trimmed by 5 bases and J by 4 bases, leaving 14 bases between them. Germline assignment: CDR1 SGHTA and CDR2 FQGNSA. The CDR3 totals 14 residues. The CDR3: CASSSSWVGTEAFV. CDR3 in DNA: TGTGCCAGCAGCAGTTCCTGGGTGGGCACTGAAGCTTTCGTT.

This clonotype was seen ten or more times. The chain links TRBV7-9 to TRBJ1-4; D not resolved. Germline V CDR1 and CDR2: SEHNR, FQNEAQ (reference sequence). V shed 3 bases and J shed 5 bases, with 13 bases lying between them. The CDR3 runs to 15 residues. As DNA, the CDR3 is TGTGCCAGCAGCTTTCCGGAGGGCATGAATGAAAAACTGTTTTTT. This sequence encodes CASSFPEGMNEKLFF.